These T cell receptor beta chains were read from a single sample in a study of molecular identifiers for immune sequencing clone quantification. One entry per CDR3 protein results from TCRdb running MiXCR on the PCR reads. The sample has a few hundred thousand distinct CDR3 sequences, around 23% seen once; the top ten hold around 0.8%. Sample: naive CD8+ T cells from blood, with Jurkat cell RNA spiked in. The receptors derive from a human donor in good health. Some libraries in this study had Jurkat cell RNA spiked in. Each CDR3 is given with its conserved first and last residue. A D gene is named only where the DNA matches it firmly. Expanded clones are given a class, and other clones once, few, many or no size at all.

CDR3nt	CDR3aa	len	d_gene	abundance	v_gene	j_gene
TGTGCCATCAGTGACCGGGACTTCAGCACAGATACGCAGTATTTT	CAISDRDFSTDTQYF	15	NA	many	TRBV10-3	TRBJ2-3
TGTGCCAGCAGCGTCGTCGGAAACCCTCAAGAGACCCAGTACTTC	CASSVVGNPQETQYF	15	NA	few	TRBV9	TRBJ2-5
TGTGCCAGTGCAGTGGGGTGGATTACTGAAGCTTTCTTT	CASAVGWITEAFF	13	NA	few	TRBV2	TRBJ1-1
TGTGCCAGCAGTTACGAGGACAGTTGGGCGAATCAGCCCCAGCATTTT	CASSYEDSWANQPQHF	16	NA	few	TRBV6-6	TRBJ1-5
TGCGCCAGCAGCCCAGGGACAGGGCCCACTTACGAGCAGTACTTC	CASSPGTGPTYEQYF	15	TRBD1	many	TRBV5-1	TRBJ2-7
TGTGCCAGCAGCGCGGGACAGGGGGTTTATGAGCAGTTCTTC	CASSAGQGVYEQFF	14	TRBD1	many	TRBV6-5	TRBJ2-1
TGTGCCAGCAGTCTCTACTACAGAGAGAGTGACTATGGCTACACCTTC	CASSLYYRESDYGYTF	16	NA	NA	TRBV12-3/TRBV12-4	TRBJ1-2
TGTGCCAGCACTTCCGGGGGAGGTAGTACGTACGAGCAGTACTTC	CASTSGGGSTYEQYF	15	NA	once	TRBV2	TRBJ2-7
TGCGCCAGCAGCCAGGGACTAGCGGGCCGCGGCTCCTCCCCTGCGCCGTTCTTC	CASSQGLAGRGSSPAPFF	18	TRBD2	NA	TRBV4-3	TRBJ2-1
TGTGCCAGCAGTGGGGACAGGGGTGAACAGCCCCAGCATTTT	CASSGDRGEQPQHF	14	TRBD1	many	TRBV6-6	TRBJ1-5
TGTGCCAGCAACCAGATAACGGGGCCGGGCACTGAAGCTTTCTTT	CASNQITGPGTEAFF	15	NA	many	TRBV14	TRBJ1-1
TGTGCCAGCAGCCCCCCTACGGTTTCGAACACTGAAGCTTTCTTT	CASSPPTVSNTEAFF	15	NA	many	TRBV7-9	TRBJ1-1
TGTGCCATCAGTGAGGGGCAGACCTACACCTTC	CAISEGQTYTF	11	NA	NA	TRBV10-3	TRBJ1-2
TGCAGTGTCCCTCACCTCCCTTCCTACGAGCAGTACTTC	CSVPHLPSYEQYF	13	NA	few	TRBV20-1	TRBJ2-7
TGTGCCAGTAGTACTGCAGGGGGCTTTTATGGCTACACCTTC	CASSTAGGFYGYTF	14	TRBD1	NA	TRBV19	TRBJ1-2
TGTGCCAGCAGTACACTGGGGTCAGAGACCCAGTACTTC	CASSTLGSETQYF	13	NA	NA	TRBV6-2/TRBV6-3	TRBJ2-5
TGTGCCAGTAACCCCACAGGGATGGGTAATCAGCCCCAGCATTTT	CASNPTGMGNQPQHF	15	NA	few	TRBV19	TRBJ1-5
TGTGCCAGCAGCCCCTATCATGGAGGGATGGACTATGGCTACACCTTC	CASSPYHGGMDYGYTF	16	NA	few	TRBV7-9	TRBJ1-2
TGCGCCAGCAGCAACCGGGACAACTACAATGAGCAGTTCTTC	CASSNRDNYNEQFF	14	NA	few	TRBV4-1	TRBJ2-1
TGTGCCAGCAGTTGGTGGAGCGGCACAGATACGCAGTATTTT	CASSWWSGTDTQYF	14	NA	NA	TRBV2	TRBJ2-3
TGTGCTAGTGCCCTGATGGGGGGAAATAAATACGCGCAGTACTTC	CASALMGGNKYAQYF	15	NA	once	TRBV12-5	TRBJ2-7
TGTGCCAGCAGTGCGAGACAGGGACCCAGAACCTACGAGCAGTACTTC	CASSARQGPRTYEQYF	16	TRBD1	NA	TRBV12-3/TRBV12-4	TRBJ2-7
TGTGCCAGCAGTCACACAGACAGGTCCTCGGAGACCCAGTACTTC	CASSHTDRSSETQYF	15	NA	NA	TRBV6-1	TRBJ2-5
TGTGCCAGTAGTATGGTGGTCGGATCCTACGAGCAGTACTTC	CASSMVVGSYEQYF	14	NA	many	TRBV19	TRBJ2-7
TGCGCCAGCAGCCTAGGACCGGGAGGCAATCAGCCCCAGCATTTT	CASSLGPGGNQPQHF	15	NA	NA	TRBV4-1	TRBJ1-5
TGTGCCAGCAGTGGGGACAGAGACGCTAGCACAGATACGCTGTATTTT	CASSGDRDASTDTLYF	16	TRBD1	NA	TRBV2	TRBJ2-3
TGTGCCAGCACCCGGGCCGCCGACGGGGACCAAGAGACCCAGTACTTC	CASTRAADGDQETQYF	16	NA	NA	TRBV5-4	TRBJ2-5
TGTGCCAGCAGTGACCTCGCCGGCTCCCTTTACAATGGGCAGTTCTTC	CASSDLAGSLYNGQFF	16	NA	NA	TRBV28	TRBJ2-1
TGTGCCAGCAGCCCCTTGGGCGCCGACCAGTACTTC	CASSPLGADQYF	12	NA	many	TRBV7-9	TRBJ2-5
TGTGCCAGCAGCCAAGATCAGGGGGCTACGATGGGAAACACCATATATTTT	CASSQDQGATMGNTIYF	17	TRBD1	many	TRBV4-2	TRBJ1-3
TGTGCCAGCAGCCCCGACAGGAACTCCTACGAGCAGTACTTC	CASSPDRNSYEQYF	14	NA	many	TRBV14	TRBJ2-7
TGTGCCAGCAGCTCCAACCCGAGCTCTGGAAACACCATATATTTT	CASSSNPSSGNTIYF	15	NA	few	TRBV7-6	TRBJ1-3
TGCAGTGCTAGAGCGGCGGAGGAAAACACAGGTACGCAGTATTTT	CSARAAEENTGTQYF	15	NA	NA	TRBV20-1	TRBJ2-3
TGTGCCAGCAGCTTGTTCCCCGGGGAGCTGTTTTTT	CASSLFPGELFF	12	NA	many	TRBV5-4	TRBJ2-2
TGTGCCAGCAGCTTCGGGACAGAGACTGAAGCTTTCTTT	CASSFGTETEAFF	13	TRBD1	NA	TRBV7-9	TRBJ1-1
TGTGCCAGCAGGGACAGGGCGTCCTACAATGAGCAGTTCTTC	CASRDRASYNEQFF	14	TRBD1	NA	TRBV12-3/TRBV12-4	TRBJ2-1
TGTGCCTGGAGTCCAGACAGCTATAGCAATCAGCCTCAGCATTTT	CAWSPDSYSNQPQHF	15	NA	NA	TRBV30	TRBJ1-5